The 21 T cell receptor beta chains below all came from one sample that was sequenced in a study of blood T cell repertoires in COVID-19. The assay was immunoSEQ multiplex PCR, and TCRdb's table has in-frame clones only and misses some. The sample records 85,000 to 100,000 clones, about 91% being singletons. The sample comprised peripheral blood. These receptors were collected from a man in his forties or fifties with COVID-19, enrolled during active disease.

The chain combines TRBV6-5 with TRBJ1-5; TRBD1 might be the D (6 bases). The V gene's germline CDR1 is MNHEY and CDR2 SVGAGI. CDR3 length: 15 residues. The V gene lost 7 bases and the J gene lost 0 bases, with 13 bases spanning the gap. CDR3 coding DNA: TGTGCCAGCATGGTGGGCAGGGGTAGCAATCAGCCCCAGCATTTT. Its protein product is CASMVGRGSNQPQHF.

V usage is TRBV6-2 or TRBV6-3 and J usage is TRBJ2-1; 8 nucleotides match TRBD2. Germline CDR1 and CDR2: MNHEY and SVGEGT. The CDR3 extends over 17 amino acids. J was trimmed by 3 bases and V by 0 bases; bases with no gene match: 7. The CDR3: CASSYSHGTRNYNEQFF. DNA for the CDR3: TGTGCCAGCAGTTACTCCCACGGGACTAGGAACTACAATGAGCAGTTCTTC.

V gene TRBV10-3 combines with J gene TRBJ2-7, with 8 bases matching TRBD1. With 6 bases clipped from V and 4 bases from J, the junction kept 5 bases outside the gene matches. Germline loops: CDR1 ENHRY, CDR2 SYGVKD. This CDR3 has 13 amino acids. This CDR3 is CAISKDRGYEQYF. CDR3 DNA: TGTGCCATCAGCAAAGACAGGGGTTACGAGCAGTACTTC.

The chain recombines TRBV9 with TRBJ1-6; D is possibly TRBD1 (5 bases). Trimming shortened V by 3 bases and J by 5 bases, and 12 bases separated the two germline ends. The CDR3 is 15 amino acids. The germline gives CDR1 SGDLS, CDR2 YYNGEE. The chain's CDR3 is CASSGRGTDNSPLHF. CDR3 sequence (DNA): TGTGCCAGCAGCGGCCGCGGGACGGATAATTCACCCCTCCACTTT. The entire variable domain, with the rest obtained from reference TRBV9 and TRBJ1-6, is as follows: DSGVTQTPKHLITATGQRVTLRCSPRSGDLSVYWYQQSLDQGLQFLIQYYNGEERAKGNILERFSAQQFPDLHSELNLSSLELGDSALYFCASSGRGTDNSPLHFGNGTRLTVT.

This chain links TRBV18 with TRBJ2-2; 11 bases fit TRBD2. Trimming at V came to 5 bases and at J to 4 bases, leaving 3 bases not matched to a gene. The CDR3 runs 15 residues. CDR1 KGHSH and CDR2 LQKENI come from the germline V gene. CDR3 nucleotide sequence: TGTGCCAGCTCATTCGGACTAGCGGGCACCGGGGAGCTGTTTTTT. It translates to CASSFGLAGTGELFF.

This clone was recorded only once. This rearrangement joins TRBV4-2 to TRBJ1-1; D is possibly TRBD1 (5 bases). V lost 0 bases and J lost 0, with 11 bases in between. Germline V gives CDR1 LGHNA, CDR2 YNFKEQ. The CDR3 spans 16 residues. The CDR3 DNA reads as TGTGCCAGCAGCCAAGAGTCGCGGGGGATGAACACTGAAGCTTTCTTT. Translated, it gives CASSQESRGMNTEAFF.

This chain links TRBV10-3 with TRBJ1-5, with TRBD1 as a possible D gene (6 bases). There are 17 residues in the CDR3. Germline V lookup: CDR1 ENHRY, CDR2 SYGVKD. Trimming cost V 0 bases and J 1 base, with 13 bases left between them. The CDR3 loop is CAISESGRGTSNQPQHF. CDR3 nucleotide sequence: TGTGCCATCAGTGAGTCGGGGAGGGGGACCAGCAATCAGCCCCAGCATTTT.

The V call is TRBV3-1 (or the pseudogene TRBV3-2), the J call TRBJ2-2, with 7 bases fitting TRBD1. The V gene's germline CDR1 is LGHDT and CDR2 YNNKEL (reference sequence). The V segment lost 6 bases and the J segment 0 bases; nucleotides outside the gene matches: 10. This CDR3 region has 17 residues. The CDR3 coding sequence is TGTGCCAGCAGTTGGGACAGCACTTTATCGAACACCGGGGAGCTGTTTTTT. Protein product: CASSWDSTLSNTGELFF.

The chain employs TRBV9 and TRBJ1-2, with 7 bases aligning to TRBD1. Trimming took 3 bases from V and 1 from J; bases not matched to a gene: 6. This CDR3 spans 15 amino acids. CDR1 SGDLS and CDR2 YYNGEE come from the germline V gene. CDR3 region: CASSAGQSLNYGYTF. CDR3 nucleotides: TGTGCCAGCAGCGCGGGACAGTCTCTTAACTATGGCTACACCTTC.

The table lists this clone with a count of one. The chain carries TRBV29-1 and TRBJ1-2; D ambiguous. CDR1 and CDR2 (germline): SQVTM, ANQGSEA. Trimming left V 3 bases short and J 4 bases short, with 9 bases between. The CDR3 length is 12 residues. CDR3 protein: CSVDWQAYGYTF. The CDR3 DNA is TGCAGCGTTGACTGGCAGGCCTATGGCTACACCTTC.

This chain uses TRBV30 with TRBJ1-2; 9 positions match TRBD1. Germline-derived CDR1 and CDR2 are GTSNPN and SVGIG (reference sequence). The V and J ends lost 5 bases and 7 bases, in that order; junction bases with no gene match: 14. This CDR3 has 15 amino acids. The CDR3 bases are TGTGCCTGGTATATCCCGGGACAGGGACTGCGTGGCTACACCTTC. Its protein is CAWYIPGQGLRGYTF.

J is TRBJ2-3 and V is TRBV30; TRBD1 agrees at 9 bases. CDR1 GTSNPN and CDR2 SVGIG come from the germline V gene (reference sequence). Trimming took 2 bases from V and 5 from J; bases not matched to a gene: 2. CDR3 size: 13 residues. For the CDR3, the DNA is TGTGCCTGGAGTCAGGACAGGGGAGATACGCAGTATTTT. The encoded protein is CAWSQDRGDTQYF. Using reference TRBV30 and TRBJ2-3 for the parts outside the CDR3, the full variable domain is SQTIHQWPATLVQPVGSPLSLECTVEGTSNPNLYWYRQAAGRGLQLLFYSVGIGQISSEVPQNLSASRPQDRQFILSSKKLLLSDSGFYLCAWSQDRGDTQYFGPGTRLTVL.

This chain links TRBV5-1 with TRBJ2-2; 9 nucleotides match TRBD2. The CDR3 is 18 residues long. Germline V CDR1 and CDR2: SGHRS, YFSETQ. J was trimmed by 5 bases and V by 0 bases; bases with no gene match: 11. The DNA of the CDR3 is TGCGCCAGCAGCTTGGCTAGCGGGGCCTACCCAGGGACCGGGGAGCTGTTTTTT. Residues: CASSLASGAYPGTGELFF.

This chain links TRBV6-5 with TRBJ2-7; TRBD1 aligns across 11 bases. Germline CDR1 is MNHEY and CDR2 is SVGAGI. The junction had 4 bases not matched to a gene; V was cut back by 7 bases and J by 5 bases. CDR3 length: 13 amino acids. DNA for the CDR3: TGTGCCAGCAAACCGGGACAGGGGGACGAGCAGTACTTC. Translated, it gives CASKPGQGDEQYF.

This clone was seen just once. The CDR3 DNA reads as TGCGCCAGCAGCTTGGGGACAGGGAGCAATCAGCCCCAGCATTTT. Translating gives CASSLGTGSNQPQHF. The chain carries TRBV5-1 and TRBJ1-5, with 8 bases fitting TRBD1. In germline, CDR1 is SGHRS, CDR2 YFSETQ. The CDR3 has 15 amino acids. Trimming removed 0 bases from V and 1 base from J; junction bases left unmatched: 0.

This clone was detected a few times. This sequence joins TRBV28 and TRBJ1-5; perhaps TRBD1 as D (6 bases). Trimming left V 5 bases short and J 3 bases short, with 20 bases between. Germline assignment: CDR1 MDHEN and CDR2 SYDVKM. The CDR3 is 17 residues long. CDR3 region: CASSPMKRGHNNQPQHF. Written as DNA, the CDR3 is TGTGCCAGCAGTCCCATGAAACGGGGACATAACAATCAGCCCCAGCATTTT.

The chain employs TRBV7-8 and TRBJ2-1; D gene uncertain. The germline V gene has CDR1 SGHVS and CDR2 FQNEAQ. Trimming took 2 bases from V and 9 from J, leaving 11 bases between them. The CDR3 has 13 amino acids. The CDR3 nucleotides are TGTGCCAGCAGCTTACCCGGTCACAGTGAGCAGTTCTTC. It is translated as CASSLPGHSEQFF.

CDR3 residues: CASSLRMGENEKLFF. For the CDR3, the DNA is TGTGCCAGCAGCTTACGAATGGGAGAGAATGAAAAACTGTTTTTT. The J gene is TRBJ1-4, the V gene TRBV7-8; D gene uncertain. From germline, CDR1 is SGHVS and CDR2 FQNEAQ. The CDR3 sequence is 15 residues long. V lost 2 bases, J lost 5 bases, and 12 bases lay in between.

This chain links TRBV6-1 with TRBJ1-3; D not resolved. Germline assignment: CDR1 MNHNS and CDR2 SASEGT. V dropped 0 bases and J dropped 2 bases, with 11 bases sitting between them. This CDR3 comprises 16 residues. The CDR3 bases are TGTGCCAGCAGTGAAGCGCCTAGGACTGCTGGAAACACCATATATTTT. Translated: CASSEAPRTAGNTIYF.

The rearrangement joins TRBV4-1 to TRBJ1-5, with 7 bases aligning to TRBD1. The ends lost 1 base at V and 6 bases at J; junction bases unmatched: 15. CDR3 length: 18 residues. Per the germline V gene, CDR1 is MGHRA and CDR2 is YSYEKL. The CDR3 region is CASSQGLQDREGSQPQHF. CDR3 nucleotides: TGCGCCAGCAGCCAAGGGCTTCAAGACAGGGAAGGTAGTCAGCCCCAGCATTTT.

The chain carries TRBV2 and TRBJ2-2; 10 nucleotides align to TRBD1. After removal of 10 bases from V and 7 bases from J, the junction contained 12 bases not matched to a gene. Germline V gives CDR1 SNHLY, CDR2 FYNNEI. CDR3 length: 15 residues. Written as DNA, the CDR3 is TGTGCCACCGAGACCGGGACAGGGGAAATCGGGGAGCTGTTTTTT. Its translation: CATETGTGEIGELFF.